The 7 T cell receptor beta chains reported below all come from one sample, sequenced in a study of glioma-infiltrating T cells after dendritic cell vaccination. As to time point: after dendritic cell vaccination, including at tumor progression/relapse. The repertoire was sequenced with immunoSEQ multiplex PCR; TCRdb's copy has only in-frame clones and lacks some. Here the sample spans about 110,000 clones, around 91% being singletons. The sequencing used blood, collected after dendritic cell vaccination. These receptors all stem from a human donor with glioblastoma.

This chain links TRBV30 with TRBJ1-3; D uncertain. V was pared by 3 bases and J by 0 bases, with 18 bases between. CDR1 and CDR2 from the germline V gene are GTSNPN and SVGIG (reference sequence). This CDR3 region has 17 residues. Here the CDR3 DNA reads TGTGCCTGGAGCGGAGTTTCGGCACTGAGCTCTGGAAACACCATATATTTT. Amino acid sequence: CAWSGVSALSSGNTIYF.

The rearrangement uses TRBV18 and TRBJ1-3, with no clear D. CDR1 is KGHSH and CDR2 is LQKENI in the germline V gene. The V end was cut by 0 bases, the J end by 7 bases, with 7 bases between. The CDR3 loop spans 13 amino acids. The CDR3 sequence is CASSPPSRNTIYF. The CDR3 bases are TGTGCCAGCTCACCACCAAGCCGGAACACCATATATTTT.

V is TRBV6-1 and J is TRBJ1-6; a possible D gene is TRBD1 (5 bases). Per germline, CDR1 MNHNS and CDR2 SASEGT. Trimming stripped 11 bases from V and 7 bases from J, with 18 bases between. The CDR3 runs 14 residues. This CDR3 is CALQGGAENSPLHF. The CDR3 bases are TGTGCCCTTCAGGGAGGGGCCGAAAATTCACCCCTCCACTTT.

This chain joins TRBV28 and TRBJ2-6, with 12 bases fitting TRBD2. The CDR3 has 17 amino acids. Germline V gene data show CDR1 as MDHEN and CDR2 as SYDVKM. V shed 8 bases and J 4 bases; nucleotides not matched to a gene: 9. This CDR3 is CASGGLAGLGGANVLTF. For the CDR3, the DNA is TGTGCCAGCGGAGGACTAGCGGGACTGGGGGGGGCCAACGTCCTGACTTTC.

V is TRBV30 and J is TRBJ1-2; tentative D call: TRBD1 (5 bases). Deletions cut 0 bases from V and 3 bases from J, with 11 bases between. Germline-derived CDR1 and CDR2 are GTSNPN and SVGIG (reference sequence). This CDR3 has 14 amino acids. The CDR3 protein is CAWSVGQAYYGYTF. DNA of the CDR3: TGTGCCTGGAGTGTGGGGCAGGCCTACTATGGCTACACCTTC.

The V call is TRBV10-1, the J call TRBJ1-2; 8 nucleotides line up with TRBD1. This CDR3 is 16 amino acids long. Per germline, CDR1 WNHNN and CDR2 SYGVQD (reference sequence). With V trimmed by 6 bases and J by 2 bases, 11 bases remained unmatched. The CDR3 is CASRDNARGPNYGYTF. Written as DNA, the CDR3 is TGCGCCAGCAGGGACAACGCCAGGGGGCCGAACTATGGCTACACCTTC.

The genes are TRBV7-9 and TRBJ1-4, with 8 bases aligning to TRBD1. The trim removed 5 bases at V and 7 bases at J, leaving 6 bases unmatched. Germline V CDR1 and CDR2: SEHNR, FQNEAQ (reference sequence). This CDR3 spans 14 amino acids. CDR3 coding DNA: TGTGCCAGCAGCCAAGGACAGGGCAGTGAAAAACTGTTTTTT. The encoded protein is CASSQGQGSEKLFF.